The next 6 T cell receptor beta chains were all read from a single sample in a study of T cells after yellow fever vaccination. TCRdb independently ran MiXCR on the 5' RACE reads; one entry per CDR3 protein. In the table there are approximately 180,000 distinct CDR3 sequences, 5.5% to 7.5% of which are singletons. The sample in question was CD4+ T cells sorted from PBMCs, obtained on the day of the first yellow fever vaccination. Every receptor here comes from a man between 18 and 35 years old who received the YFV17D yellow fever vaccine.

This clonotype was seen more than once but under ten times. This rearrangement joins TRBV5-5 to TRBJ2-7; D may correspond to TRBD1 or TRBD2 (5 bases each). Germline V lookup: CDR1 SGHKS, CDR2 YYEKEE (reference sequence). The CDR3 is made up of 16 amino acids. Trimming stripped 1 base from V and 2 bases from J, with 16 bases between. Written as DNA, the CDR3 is TGTGCCAGCAGCTTGTTAAGTTGGGACGGTACCTACGAGCAGTACTTC. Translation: CASSLLSWDGTYEQYF.

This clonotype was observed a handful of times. The CDR3 sequence: CASSYHPGRGHEQYF. The CDR3 coding sequence is TGTGCCAGCAGCTACCACCCGGGACGAGGCCACGAGCAGTACTTC. V usage is TRBV7-9 and J usage is TRBJ2-7; perhaps D is TRBD1 or TRBD2 (5 bases each). CDR3 length: 15 residues. Trimming took 4 bases from V and 5 from J, leaving 18 bases between them. The germline CDR1 and CDR2 sequences are SEHNR and FQNEAQ (reference sequence).

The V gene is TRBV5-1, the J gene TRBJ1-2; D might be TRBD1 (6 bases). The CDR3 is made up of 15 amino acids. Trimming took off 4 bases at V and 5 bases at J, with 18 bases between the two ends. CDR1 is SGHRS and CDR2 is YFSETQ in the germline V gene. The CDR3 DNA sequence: TGCGCCAGCAGCCTCCCCTCTCCGGGGGCTTATGGCTACACCTTC. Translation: CASSLPSPGAYGYTF. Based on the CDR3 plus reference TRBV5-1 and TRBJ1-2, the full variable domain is KAGVTQTPRYLIKTRGQQVTLSCSPISGHRSVSWYQQTPGQGLQFLFEYFSETQRNKGNFPGRFSGRQFSNSRSEMNVSTLELGDSALYLCASSLPSPGAYGYTFGSGTRLTVV.

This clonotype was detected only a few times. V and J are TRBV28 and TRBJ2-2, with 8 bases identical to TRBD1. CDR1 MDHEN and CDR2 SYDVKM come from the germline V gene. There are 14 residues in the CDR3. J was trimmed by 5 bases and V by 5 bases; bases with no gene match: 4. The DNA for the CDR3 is TGTGCCAGCAGTCCGGGACAGGCAACCGGGGAGCTGTTTTTT. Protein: CASSPGQATGELFF. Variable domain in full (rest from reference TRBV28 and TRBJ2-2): DVKVTQSSRYLVKRTGEKVFLECVQDMDHENMFWYRQDPGLGLRLIYFSYDVKMKEKGDIPEGYSVSREKKERFSLILESASTNQTSMYLCASSPGQATGELFFGEGSRLTVL.

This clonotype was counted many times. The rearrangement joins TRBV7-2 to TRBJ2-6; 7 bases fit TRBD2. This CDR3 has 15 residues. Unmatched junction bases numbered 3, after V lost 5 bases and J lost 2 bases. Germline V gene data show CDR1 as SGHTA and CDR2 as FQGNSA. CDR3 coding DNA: TGTGCCAGCAGCCGGGAGGTCACTGGGGCCAACGTCCTGACTTTC. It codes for CASSREVTGANVLTF.

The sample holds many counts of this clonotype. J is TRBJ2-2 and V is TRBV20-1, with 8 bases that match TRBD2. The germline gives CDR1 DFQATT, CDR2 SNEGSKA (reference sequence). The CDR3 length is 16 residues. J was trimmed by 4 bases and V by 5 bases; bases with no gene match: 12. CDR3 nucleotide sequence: TGCAGTGCTCCTCGCGGTAGCGGGGAGCGCACCGGGGAGCTGTTTTTT. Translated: CSAPRGSGERTGELFF.